This is a list of T cell receptor beta chains from one sample in a study of T cell repertoires in cytomegalovirus infection. Antigens of these TCRs are unknown. TCRdb redid the calling of the reads with MiXCR, one entry per CDR3 protein. Among over 120,000 distinct CDR3 sequences, roughly 32% were seen once, and the ten largest hold about 50%. The starting material was CD8+ T cells from cultured PBMCs, obtained from culture after CMV antigen stimulation. The receptors were gathered from a human donor in good health (CMV status not recorded). Some clones in this sample may be carry-over from other donors' samples. CDR3s include the opening cysteine and the closing phenylalanine or tryptophan. D genes are given only for firm matches. Clone size is given for some rows only: seen once, a few or many times, or a class if the clone is expanded.

d_gene	v_gene	abundance	j_gene	CDR3aa	CDR3nt
NA	TRBV29-1	once	TRBJ2-3	CSVEALLGGTDTQYF	TGCAGCGTTGAAGCCCTCTTAGGGGGCACAGATACGCAGTATTTT
NA	TRBV28	NA	TRBJ2-5	CASSPTTPETQYF	TGTGCCAGCAGCCCCACGACTCCCGAGACCCAGTACTTC
NA	TRBV19	many	TRBJ1-1	CASSIAALNTEAFF	TGTGCCAGTAGTATAGCTGCCCTTAACACTGAAGCTTTCTTT
TRBD1	TRBV12-3/TRBV12-4	once	TRBJ2-7	CASSSGTGSEQYF	TGTGCCAGCAGTTCCGGGACAGGGTCCGAGCAGTACTTC
NA	TRBV7-8	many	TRBJ1-5	CASSLAPGGNQPQHF	TGTGCCAGCAGCTTAGCGCCGGGGGGAAATCAGCCCCAGCATTTT
TRBD1	TRBV11-2	few	TRBJ1-3	CASSLDYLTGRENTIYF	TGTGCCAGCAGCTTAGACTATTTGACAGGGCGAGAAAACACCATATATTTT
NA	TRBV6-5	NA	TRBJ1-2	CASSSTQDQDYGYTF	TGTGCCAGCAGTTCCACTCAAGACCAAGACTATGGCTACACCTTC
NA	TRBV10-3	few	TRBJ2-7	CAIRDTYDAYEQYF	TGTGCCATCCGGGACACCTACGACGCTTACGAGCAGTACTTC
NA	TRBV7-2	NA	TRBJ2-7	CASSWTTTYEQYF	TGTGCCAGCAGCTGGACTACAACCTACGAGCAGTACTTC
NA	TRBV7-4	few	TRBJ2-7	CASSLARGDLSEQYF	TGTGCCAGCAGCTTAGCACGGGGAGACCTGAGCGAGCAGTACTTC
TRBD2	TRBV28	NA	TRBJ2-7	CASSLLLATSGAHEQYF	TGTGCCAGCAGTTTGCTGTTAGCAACTAGCGGGGCCCACGAGCAGTACTTC
NA	TRBV11-2	many	TRBJ2-1	CASSSPNSIPSSYNEQFF	TGTGCCAGCAGCTCGCCTAATAGTATCCCTAGCTCCTACAATGAGCAGTTCTTC
TRBD1	TRBV4-1	NA	TRBJ2-7	CASSQEGGFSYEQYF	TGCGCCAGCAGCCAAGAAGGGGGCTTCTCCTACGAGCAGTACTTC
NA	TRBV7-7	many	TRBJ1-6	CASSLGQDNSPLHF	TGTGCCAGCAGCTTAGGACAAGATAATTCACCCCTCCACTTT
NA	TRBV19	many	TRBJ2-7	CASSLGATYEQYF	TGTGCCAGTAGTTTGGGGGCAACCTACGAGCAGTACTTC
NA	TRBV24-1	NA	TRBJ2-7	CATSDLRDGSYEQYF	TGTGCCACCAGTGATTTAAGGGACGGCTCCTACGAGCAGTACTTC
NA	TRBV6-5	NA	TRBJ1-1	CASSYPGSNTEAFF	TGTGCCAGCAGTTACCCGGGGAGCAACACTGAAGCTTTCTTT
NA	TRBV7-9	many	TRBJ2-3	CASSLLTDTQYF	TGTGCCAGCAGCTTACTCACAGATACGCAGTATTTT
TRBD2	TRBV7-6	few	TRBJ2-3	CASSIAGGLDTQYF	TGTGCCAGCAGCATAGCGGGGGGTTTAGATACGCAGTATTTT
NA	TRBV7-9	NA	TRBJ2-7	CASSTTLNRLVYEQYF	TGTGCCAGCAGCACTACCCTCAACAGGTTGGTCTACGAGCAGTACTTC
TRBD2	TRBV7-9	few	TRBJ2-7	CASSLQRGAYEQYF	TGTGCCAGCAGCTTACAGCGGGGGGCTTACGAGCAGTACTTC
NA	TRBV2	NA	TRBJ2-1	CASSPALLDEQFF	TGTGCCAGCAGTCCTGCTCTCCTCGATGAGCAGTTCTTC
NA	TRBV11-2	NA	TRBJ2-7	CASSFFRSPYEQYF	TGTGCCAGCAGTTTTTTCAGGTCACCCTACGAGCAGTACTTC
NA	TRBV7-9	NA	TRBJ2-1	CASSLAVEGKLF	TGTGCCAGCAGCTTAGCGGTGGAGGGAAAGCTCTTC
NA	TRBV19	few	TRBJ1-5	CASMWGTGGQPQHF	TGTGCCAGTATGTGGGGGACGGGGGGTCAGCCCCAGCATTTT
TRBD1	TRBV7-9	many	TRBJ2-1	CASSPSTGGAYNEQFF	TGTGCCAGCAGCCCATCGACAGGGGGGGCCTACAATGAGCAGTTCTTC
NA	TRBV30	NA	TRBJ2-2	CAWSVGTHGELFF	TGTGCCTGGAGTGTTGGGACCCACGGGGAGCTGTTTTTT
NA	TRBV30	few	TRBJ2-2	CAWSVFGFSTGELFF	TGTGCCTGGAGTGTATTTGGCTTCTCCACCGGTGAGCTGTTTTTT
NA	TRBV11-2	few	TRBJ1-2	CASSLLPTGHYGYTF	TGTGCCAGCAGCTTATTGCCGACAGGCCACTATGGCTACACCTTC
TRBD1	TRBV7-9	NA	TRBJ2-7	CASSVGQGIGEQYF	TGTGCCAGCAGCGTCGGACAGGGAATAGGCGAGCAGTACTTC
NA	TRBV12-3/TRBV12-4	NA	TRBJ2-1	CASIGTGRSYNEQFF	TGTGCCAGCATTGGTACGGGGCGCTCCTACAATGAGCAGTTCTTC
TRBD2	TRBV7-2	few	TRBJ2-5	CASSSGLAGPEGTQYF	TGTGCCAGCAGCTCGGGACTAGCGGGTCCGGAGGGGACCCAGTACTTC
TRBD2	TRBV7-6	many	TRBJ2-7	CASSPALAVEQYF	TGTGCCAGCAGCCCCGCACTAGCGGTGGAGCAGTACTTC
NA	TRBV7-2	medium-sized	TRBJ2-7	CASSFSARGEQYF	TGTGCCAGCAGCTTCTCTGCTAGGGGAGAGCAGTACTTC
TRBD1	TRBV7-6	many	TRBJ1-1	CASSLGQGTEAFF	TGTGCCAGCAGCTTGGGACAGGGCACTGAAGCTTTCTTT